A selection of T cell receptor beta chains follows, all from one sample in a study of PD-L1 blockade in urothelial cancer. The repertoire was sequenced with immunoSEQ multiplex PCR; TCRdb's copy has only in-frame clones and lacks some. The sample consists of about 52,000 clones, 84% of them appearing once. The material sequenced was PBMCs, taken around atezolizumab (anti-PD-L1) treatment. Receptor source: a man over 45 with urothelial cancer. The conserved cysteine and the conserved F or W are not part of the CDR3 here. The size of a clone is reported for some rows only, either as once, few or many, or as a class for expanded clones.

j_gene: TRBJ2-7
v_gene: TRBV27
abundance: -
CDR3aa: ASSFTGGLSSYEQY

j_gene: TRBJ1-6
v_gene: TRBV30
abundance: -
CDR3aa: AGKQGSSYNSPLH

j_gene: TRBJ1-5
v_gene: TRBV18
abundance: once
CDR3aa: ASSPRIGDNQPQH

j_gene: TRBJ2-1
v_gene: TRBV10-3
abundance: -
CDR3aa: AIGPTGQGARNEQF

j_gene: TRBJ1-1
v_gene: TRBV12-5
abundance: few
CDR3aa: ASGLVIGGGYTEAF

j_gene: TRBJ2-7
v_gene: TRBV6-5
abundance: -
CDR3aa: ASRRDRYEQY

j_gene: TRBJ2-1
v_gene: TRBV7-9
abundance: once
CDR3aa: ASSPPGGEQF

j_gene: TRBJ1-4
v_gene: TRBV19
abundance: -
CDR3aa: ASSTGTGAGEKLF

j_gene: TRBJ1-1
v_gene: TRBV30
abundance: -
CDR3aa: AWSPGTGRTEAF

j_gene: TRBJ2-1
v_gene: TRBV5-1
abundance: -
CDR3aa: ASSLVFGRTYNEQF

j_gene: TRBJ2-5
v_gene: TRBV19
abundance: -
CDR3aa: ASSIFSASGRVETQY

j_gene: TRBJ2-7
v_gene: TRBV3-1/TRBV3-2
abundance: -
CDR3aa: ASSHHD

j_gene: TRBJ1-5
v_gene: TRBV28
abundance: -
CDR3aa: ASSVPTASNNQPQH

j_gene: TRBJ1-2
v_gene: TRBV5-1
abundance: few
CDR3aa: ASSPDGLGGYT

j_gene: TRBJ2-1
v_gene: TRBV27
abundance: -
CDR3aa: ASSLTSGPLSYNEQF

j_gene: TRBJ2-7
v_gene: TRBV5-6
abundance: -
CDR3aa: ASSHGRIYEQY

j_gene: TRBJ2-3
v_gene: TRBV27
abundance: -
CDR3aa: ASSFLAGAPTDTQY

j_gene: TRBJ1-4
v_gene: TRBV15
abundance: -
CDR3aa: ATSRVGGNEKLF

j_gene: TRBJ1-5
v_gene: TRBV19
abundance: -
CDR3aa: ASSVRQGRSNQPQH

j_gene: TRBJ2-2
v_gene: TRBV7-8
abundance: few
CDR3aa: ASRLYGTSGSSTGELF

j_gene: TRBJ2-2
v_gene: TRBV30
abundance: -
CDR3aa: AWRNTEAPNTGELF

j_gene: TRBJ1-1
v_gene: TRBV15
abundance: -
CDR3aa: ATRELGRPEAF

j_gene: TRBJ1-5
v_gene: TRBV27
abundance: -
CDR3aa: ASSLYVFQPQH

j_gene: TRBJ1-3
v_gene: TRBV9
abundance: -
CDR3aa: ASSVDRRASGNTIY

j_gene: TRBJ1-1
v_gene: TRBV19
abundance: -
CDR3aa: ASSIRQGGTEAF

j_gene: TRBJ2-7
v_gene: TRBV5-6
abundance: once
CDR3aa: ASSRGSSYEQY

j_gene: TRBJ2-1
v_gene: TRBV27
abundance: -
CDR3aa: ASSPGGPYNEQF

j_gene: TRBJ2-3
v_gene: TRBV19
abundance: -
CDR3aa: ASSIVGADTDTQY

j_gene: TRBJ2-5
v_gene: TRBV29-1
abundance: few
CDR3aa: SVENREEKTQY

j_gene: TRBJ2-1
v_gene: TRBV4-3
abundance: few
CDR3aa: ASSHALTGAVQFYEQF

j_gene: TRBJ2-7
v_gene: TRBV2
abundance: -
CDR3aa: ASSTTERPTEQY

j_gene: TRBJ1-2
v_gene: TRBV18
abundance: -
CDR3aa: ASSLTGRHNYGYT

j_gene: TRBJ1-6
v_gene: TRBV5-6
abundance: -
CDR3aa: ASSSWTGAYSPLH

j_gene: TRBJ1-1
v_gene: TRBV5-6
abundance: -
CDR3aa: ASSSYRGRMNTEAF

j_gene: TRBJ2-1
v_gene: TRBV6-4
abundance: -
CDR3aa: ATSLVAGSGNEQF

j_gene: TRBJ2-7
v_gene: TRBV10-3
abundance: -
CDR3aa: AINGGEASDEQY

j_gene: TRBJ2-5
v_gene: TRBV18
abundance: medium-sized
CDR3aa: ASSPLPSQETQY

j_gene: TRBJ1-5
v_gene: TRBV9
abundance: -
CDR3aa: ASSAEQGAGQPQH

j_gene: TRBJ2-5
v_gene: TRBV9
abundance: few
CDR3aa: ASSGPGTSRY

j_gene: TRBJ2-3
v_gene: TRBV10-1
abundance: -
CDR3aa: ASSEFPLAGANTDTQY

j_gene: TRBJ1-2
v_gene: TRBV15
abundance: -
CDR3aa: ATSIGQGNYGYT

j_gene: TRBJ2-3
v_gene: TRBV14
abundance: -
CDR3aa: ASSPRQGSTDTQY

j_gene: TRBJ2-7
v_gene: TRBV7-9
abundance: -
CDR3aa: ASSSTGASVNYEQY

j_gene: TRBJ2-7
v_gene: TRBV6-6
abundance: -
CDR3aa: ASSYPNSGIYEQY

j_gene: TRBJ2-7
v_gene: TRBV29-1
abundance: -
CDR3aa: SVEDLRTGGREQY

j_gene: TRBJ2-7
v_gene: TRBV15
abundance: -
CDR3aa: ATSRDKVSGEQY